Presented here are 22 T cell receptor beta chains from one specimen sequenced in a study of T cell repertoires in cytomegalovirus infection. These receptors are not linked to any known antigen. Each CDR3 protein gets one entry after TCRdb re-called the reads with MiXCR. The table includes hundreds of thousands of distinct CDR3 sequences, about 42% detected once. The sample was cultured PBMCs, taken from culture after CMV antigen stimulation. The source of these receptors is a human donor in good health (CMV status not recorded). Some clones in this sample may be carry-over from other donors' samples.

The V gene is TRBV4-3, the J gene TRBJ2-3, with D hard to call. The CDR3 consists of 15 residues. Germline-derived CDR1 and CDR2 are LGHNA and YSLEER. V was pared by 1 base and J by 2 bases, with 10 bases between. CDR3 nucleotide sequence: TGCGCCAGCAGCCAAGCCTGGGTACCCACAGATACGCAGTATTTT. It translates to CASSQAWVPTDTQYF.

The gene calls are TRBV10-3 and TRBJ1-5; D call uncertain. Trimming cost V 2 bases and J 0 bases, with 2 bases left between them. This CDR3 comprises 13 residues. Germline V gene lookup returns CDR1 ENHRY and CDR2 SYGVKD. CDR3: CAISETSNQPQHF. DNA of the CDR3: TGTGCCATCAGTGAGACTAGCAATCAGCCCCAGCATTTT.

This clonotype has a handful of counts. The chain couples TRBV12-3 or TRBV12-4 to TRBJ2-3, with TRBD2 matching over 10 bases. CDR3 length: 15 residues. V was clipped by 6 bases and J by 0 bases; unmatched bases: 3. CDR3 amino acids: CASRRTSGSTDTQYF. The CDR3 bases are TGTGCCAGCAGAAGGACTAGCGGTAGCACAGATACGCAGTATTTT.

This clonotype was detected a few times. The chain is built from TRBV6-2 or TRBV6-3 and TRBJ2-7; TRBD2 matches at 7 bases. Germline CDR1 is MNHEY and CDR2 is SVGEGT. V was pared by 4 bases and J by 1 base, with 7 bases of the junction left unmatched. This CDR3 has 15 amino acids. CDR3 sequence: CASSFDSSGSYEQYF. The CDR3 nucleotides read TGTGCCAGCAGTTTCGACTCTAGCGGATCCTACGAGCAGTACTTC.

This clonotype appeared once. The chain recombines TRBV11-2 with TRBJ2-3, with D perhaps TRBD2 (6 bases). Germline values: CDR1 SGHAT, CDR2 FQNNGV. V lost 5 bases and J lost 0, with 9 bases in between. CDR3 size: 14 residues. CDR3 protein: CASSILASTDTQYF. CDR3 bases: TGTGCCAGCAGCATACTAGCTAGCACAGATACGCAGTATTTT. Combining the CDR3 with reference TRBV11-2 and TRBJ2-3 gives the whole variable domain EAGVAQSPRYKIIEKRQSVAFWCNPISGHATLYWYQQILGQGPKLLIQFQNNGVVDDSQLPKDRFSAERLKGVDSTLKIQPAKLEDSAVYLCASSILASTDTQYFGPGTRLTVL.

The rearrangement links TRBV6-1 to TRBJ1-6, with 7 bases matching TRBD1. The CDR3 totals 13 residues. Germline V gene data show CDR1 as MNHNS and CDR2 as SASEGT. The V gene end was trimmed by 6 bases and the J gene end by 7 bases; junction bases not matched to a gene: 3. This CDR3 is CASRGGQNSPLHF. In nucleotides, the CDR3 is TGTGCCAGCAGGGGGGGACAGAATTCACCCCTCCACTTT.

The chain uses TRBV6-8 and TRBJ1-3, with a weak D call TRBD1 (6 bases). Germline lookup yields CDR1 MNHGY and CDR2 SAAAGT. The CDR3 is made up of 15 amino acids. V was clipped by 3 bases and J by 4 bases, with 13 bases between them. In DNA form, the CDR3 reads TGTGCCAGCAGTTATAACACAGGGAGAGGAAACACCATATATTTT. Its translation is CASSYNTGRGNTIYF.

This clonotype was recorded at least ten times. The rearrangement uses TRBV7-2 and TRBJ2-3; TRBD2 matches 7 bases. Germline assignment: CDR1 SGHTA and CDR2 FQGNSA. There are 13 residues in the CDR3. The V and J ends lost 5 bases and 5 bases, in that order; junction bases with no gene match: 4. The DNA of the CDR3 is TGTGCCAGCAGCCCCCCTAGCGGAGATACGCAGTATTTT. Translating gives CASSPPSGDTQYF.

This sequence joins TRBV12-3 or TRBV12-4 and TRBJ2-7, with TRBD2 matching over 13 bases. This CDR3 has 16 amino acids. The ends lost 1 base at V and 5 bases at J; junction bases unmatched: 5. Written as DNA, the CDR3 is TGTGCCAGCAGTTTAGGACTAGCGGGGGGACGGGACGAGCAGTACTTC. Translating it yields CASSLGLAGGRDEQYF.

J is TRBJ1-5 and V is TRBV12-3 or TRBV12-4; perhaps TRBD1 as D (6 bases). CDR3 length: 15 amino acids. Trimming left V 5 bases short and J 2 bases short, with 13 bases between. CDR3 residues: CASSPSRTGNQPQHF. Here the CDR3 DNA reads TGTGCCAGCAGTCCTTCGCGGACAGGCAATCAGCCCCAGCATTTT.

J is TRBJ2-4 and V is TRBV28, with a tentative D call TRBD2 (6 bases). Germline assignment: CDR1 MDHEN and CDR2 SYDVKM. The CDR3 length is 21 residues. V lost 3 bases and J 6 bases, leaving 33 bases between the germline ends. The CDR3 sequence is CASSFLRPARPGVEQRNIQYF. The CDR3, as DNA: TGTGCCAGCAGTTTCCTGCGGCCGGCCAGGCCGGGGGTAGAGCAGAGAAACATTCAGTACTTC.

The rearrangement links TRBV15 to TRBJ1-4; no clear D. Germline-derived CDR1 and CDR2 are LNHNV and YYDKDF (reference sequence). V dropped 3 bases and J dropped 6 bases, with 11 bases sitting between them. The CDR3 is made up of 14 amino acids. The CDR3 DNA sequence: TGTGCCACCAGCAGCGTCTCCTACCATGAAAAACTGTTTTTT. Its protein product is CATSSVSYHEKLFF.

With regard to this clonotype: Just one base apart from a much larger clone, this may be a read error. V is TRBV7-2 and J is TRBJ1-1; D call uncertain. V lost 1 base and J lost 4, with 13 bases in between. CDR1 is SGHTA, CDR2 FQGNSA, per germline. This CDR3 spans 15 amino acids. CDR3 sequence: CASSLGTVGSTEAFF. CDR3 DNA sequence: TGTGCCAGCAGCTTAGGTACTGTCGGGTCCACTGAAGCTTTCTTT.

This clonotype was seen only a few times. V gene TRBV18 combines with J gene TRBJ1-5; D is possibly TRBD1 (6 bases). V lost 3 bases and J lost 2, with 14 bases in between. Germline V gene data show CDR1 as KGHSH and CDR2 as LQKENI. The CDR3 totals 16 residues. In DNA form, the CDR3 reads TGTGCCAGCTCACCGATAGGGGGGGCCGGCAATCAGCCCCAGCATTTT. Translating gives CASSPIGGAGNQPQHF.

This clonotype showed up just a few times. This chain joins TRBV6-2 or TRBV6-3 and TRBJ1-5, with 11 bases that match TRBD1. The CDR3 covers 19 residues. With V trimmed by 0 bases and J by 7 bases, 14 bases remained unmatched. Germline V gene lookup returns CDR1 MNHEY and CDR2 SVGEGT. The CDR3 region has the DNA TGTGCCAGCAGTTACTCAAACCAACCGGGACAGGGGGTTGTGCAGCCCCAGCATTTT. The encoded protein is CASSYSNQPGQGVVQPQHF.

This clonotype was seen only a few times. This chain links TRBV7-8 with TRBJ1-1; no clear D gene. The CDR3 contains 13 residues. Germline V gene data show CDR1 as SGHVS and CDR2 as FQNEAQ. V lost 1 base and J 4 bases, leaving 7 bases between the germline ends. CDR3 nucleotides: TGTGCCAGCAGCTTAGATGGGCCCACTGAAGCTTTCTTT. Its translation is CASSLDGPTEAFF. The full variable domain, rest sourced from reference TRBV7-8 and TRBJ1-1, is GAGVSQSPRYKVAKRGQDVALRCDPISGHVSLFWYQQALGQGPEFLTYFQNEAQLDKSGLPSDRFFAERPEGSVSTLKIQRTQQEDSAVYLCASSLDGPTEAFFGQGTRLTVV.

Written as DNA, the CDR3 is TGTGCCAGCAGTTACTCGGGCAGCCACTATGGCTACACCTTC. Translation: CASSYSGSHYGYTF. This chain links TRBV6-2 or TRBV6-3 with TRBJ1-2; D is ambiguous. Germline V CDR1 and CDR2: MNHEY, SVGEGT. The CDR3 sequence is 14 residues long. V was clipped by 0 bases and J by 3 bases, with 8 bases between them.

This clonotype turned up a few times. The chain carries TRBV20-1 and TRBJ1-1, with D perhaps matching TRBD1 (5 bases). V shed 2 bases and J shed 1 base, with 11 bases lying between them. CDR1 is DFQATT, CDR2 SNEGSKA, per germline (reference sequence). The CDR3 runs 14 residues. CDR3 protein: CSARFRGTNTEAFF. The CDR3, as DNA: TGCAGTGCTAGATTCCGGGGGACGAACACTGAAGCTTTCTTT.

This clonotype was seen a handful of times. The chain carries TRBV7-2 and TRBJ2-5; 13 bases map to TRBD2. CDR1 is SGHTA, CDR2 FQGNSA, per germline. The V and J ends lost 2 bases and 5 bases, in that order; junction bases with no gene match: 11. The CDR3 sequence is 18 residues long. The CDR3 bases are TGTGCCAGCAGCTTAATGGTGGCACTAGCGGGGGGGGGGGAGACCCAGTACTTC. It specifies CASSLMVALAGGGETQYF.

V usage is TRBV6-8 and J usage is TRBJ1-5; the D gene is possibly TRBD1 (5 bases). Trimming stripped 2 bases from V and 6 bases from J, with 11 bases between. This CDR3 region has 14 residues. Germline assignment: CDR1 MNHGY and CDR2 SAAAGT. The CDR3 sequence: CASSYGTSGQPQHF. The CDR3 DNA sequence: TGTGCCAGCAGTTACGGGACGTCCGGTCAGCCCCAGCATTTT.

The chain couples TRBV7-9 to TRBJ2-1; D is possibly TRBD1 (6 bases). With 7 bases removed from V and 8 bases from J, the gap between germline ends came to 12 bases. CDR3 length: 12 residues. CDR1 is SEHNR and CDR2 is FQNEAQ in the germline V gene (reference sequence). The CDR3 region is CASNPTGDEQFF. CDR3 nucleotide sequence: TGTGCCAGCAACCCGACAGGAGATGAGCAGTTCTTC.

A single count supports this clonotype. The rearrangement joins TRBV18 to TRBJ2-1; TRBD2 matches at 11 bases. Unmatched junction bases numbered 4, after V lost 4 bases and J lost 5 bases. The CDR3 spans 15 residues. CDR1 is KGHSH, CDR2 LQKENI, per germline. The CDR3 DNA sequence: TGTGCCAGCTCACTACTAGCGGGGGTTCACAATGAGCAGTTCTTC. It specifies CASSLLAGVHNEQFF.